These 20 T cell receptor beta chains came from one sample sequenced in a study of blood T cell repertoires in COVID-19. Produced via immunoSEQ multiplex PCR; TCRdb's table is partial and in-frame only. The repertoire holds tens of thousands of clones, with around 88% as singletons. Sequencing was performed on peripheral blood. The receptors shown here come from a human donor in a cohort sampled during active COVID-19.

The chain uses TRBV28 and TRBJ2-7; 7 bases map to TRBD2. The trim removed 4 bases at V and 0 bases at J, leaving 9 bases unmatched. Germline V gives CDR1 MDHEN, CDR2 SYDVKM. This CDR3 spans 16 amino acids. CDR3 sequence: CASSSPPAGLSYEQYF. The CDR3 DNA reads TGTGCCAGCAGTTCCCCTCCAGCGGGACTCTCCTACGAGCAGTACTTC.

The chain links TRBV5-8 to TRBJ2-3; 8 nucleotides line up with TRBD1. CDR3 length: 17 residues. Trimming cost V 1 base and J 5 bases; bases outside gene matches: 12. Looked up from germline, CDR1 is SGHTS and CDR2 is YDEGEE. The CDR3, as DNA: TGTGCCAGCAGCTTGTTCATACTTGGACAGGGTAAAGATACGCAGTATTTT. Protein product: CASSLFILGQGKDTQYF. Full variable domain (remainder filled in from reference TRBV5-8 and TRBJ2-3): EAGVTQSPTHLIKTRGQQATLRCSPISGHTSVYWYQQALGLGLQFLLWYDEGEERNRGNFPPRFSGRQFPNYSSELNVNALELEDSALYLCASSLFILGQGKDTQYFGPGTRLTVL.

This rearrangement joins TRBV28 to TRBJ1-2; 8 positions match TRBD1. CDR1 and CDR2 (germline): MDHEN, SYDVKM. V lost 7 bases and J lost 5; bases outside the gene matches: 12. This CDR3 has 15 residues. The CDR3 spells CASNGPPTGEYGYTF. The CDR3 DNA reads TGTGCCAGCAATGGCCCCCCGACAGGGGAGTATGGCTACACCTTC.

This clone was picked up one time. This chain links TRBV5-6 with TRBJ1-1; D possibly corresponds to TRBD1 (6 bases). The V end was cut by 2 bases, the J end by 4 bases, with 15 bases between. Germline loops: CDR1 SGHDT, CDR2 YYEEEE. The CDR3 is 15 amino acids. The chain's CDR3 is CASSFLSQGITEAFF. The CDR3 region has the DNA TGTGCCAGCAGCTTTTTATCGCAGGGGATCACTGAAGCTTTCTTT.

The rearrangement joins TRBV7-8 to TRBJ2-3, with D unresolved. From germline, CDR1 is SGHVS and CDR2 FQNEAQ. V shed 5 bases and J shed 6 bases, with 9 bases lying between them. The CDR3 runs 12 residues. The CDR3 nucleotides are TGTGCCAGCAGCATCAACAAGGATACGCAGTATTTT. This codes for CASSINKDTQYF.

This chain connects TRBV10-1 to TRBJ1-5; no clear D. Trimming cost V 6 bases and J 9 bases, with 9 bases left between them. Germline V lookup: CDR1 WNHNN, CDR2 SYGVQD (reference sequence). The CDR3 has 11 amino acids. As DNA, the CDR3 is TGCGCCAGCAGCAGATCCGCGCCCCAGCATTTT. Its protein product is CASSRSAPQHF.

The chain links TRBV11-3 to TRBJ2-3, with 10 nucleotides matching TRBD1. The CDR3 is 16 residues long. V trimming: 4 bases; J trimming: 2 bases; junction bases outside the gene matches: 6. Per germline, CDR1 SGHNT and CDR2 YENEEA. CDR3: CASSSRTGGDTDTQYF. The CDR3 region has the DNA TGTGCCAGCAGCTCCCGGACAGGGGGTGACACAGATACGCAGTATTTT.

The rearrangement links TRBV6-2 or TRBV6-3 to TRBJ2-7; 8 bases line up with TRBD2. Germline CDR1 MNHEY, CDR2 SVGEGT. The CDR3 covers 16 residues. The trim removed 0 bases at V and 6 bases at J, leaving 10 bases unmatched. CDR3 residues: CASSYSMGAGAFEQYF. CDR3 coding DNA: TGTGCCAGCAGTTACTCGATGGGAGCGGGAGCTTTCGAGCAGTACTTC.

This rearrangement joins TRBV29-1 to TRBJ1-1; 7 bases are a match to TRBD1. Looked up from germline, CDR1 is SQVTM and CDR2 is ANQGSEA. The J segment lost 5 bases and the V segment lost 7 bases, leaving 13 bases of the junction unmatched. This CDR3 is 14 amino acids long. For the CDR3, the DNA is TGCAGCGCCGAGATAGGGGGCTCAGGGACTGAAGCTTTCTTT. Translation: CSAEIGGSGTEAFF.

The chain joins TRBV5-4 to TRBJ2-3; possibly TRBD1 for D (5 bases). Germline V gene sequence: CDR1 SGHNT, CDR2 YYREEE (reference sequence). The CDR3 is 15 amino acids. Trimming removed 2 bases at V and 3 bases at J, with 13 bases between. The CDR3 DNA reads TGTGCCAGCAGCTTCCCAGGGCTGGTAACAGATACGCAGTATTTT. Translated, it gives CASSFPGLVTDTQYF.

CDR3 coding DNA: TGTGCCAGAAGAAGCGGGGCCGTCAATGAGCAGTTCTTC. Its translation: CARRSGAVNEQFF. The rearrangement links TRBV5-3 to TRBJ2-1, with 7 positions matching TRBD2. TRBV5-3 is reported as an ORF; its role is uncertain. Trimming removed 5 bases from V and 6 bases from J; junction bases left unmatched: 5. This CDR3 region has 13 residues.

This chain connects TRBV30 to TRBJ2-1; 9 nucleotides agree with TRBD2. The CDR3 is 14 amino acids. Germline V lookup: CDR1 GTSNPN, CDR2 SVGIG (reference sequence). After removal of 2 bases from V and 7 bases from J, the junction contained 6 bases not matched to a gene. The CDR3 reads CAWSPIAGANEQFF. The CDR3 DNA reads as TGTGCCTGGAGTCCGATAGCGGGAGCAAATGAGCAGTTCTTC.

The chain recombines TRBV9 with TRBJ2-3; TRBD2 is a possible D gene (7 bases). The V gene lost 0 bases and the J gene lost 4 bases, with 18 bases spanning the gap. Per germline, CDR1 SGDLS and CDR2 YYNGEE. This CDR3 has 17 amino acids. The CDR3 bases are TGTGCCAGCAGCGTAGGATCTGGCGGGGGCGCTCCAGATACGCAGTATTTT. Encoded protein: CASSVGSGGGAPDTQYF.

The chain combines TRBV4-3 with TRBJ2-1, with 11 bases matching TRBD2. The germline V gene encodes CDR1 LGHNA and CDR2 YSLEER. The CDR3 length is 15 residues. V gave up 3 bases and J gave up 7 bases; unmatched junction bases: 5. CDR3 loop: CASSQEGLAVNEQFF. In DNA form, the CDR3 reads TGCGCCAGCAGCCAGGAGGGACTAGCGGTAAATGAGCAGTTCTTC.

The chain uses TRBV7-9 and TRBJ2-5; 12 bases align to TRBD2. The V gene's germline CDR1 is SEHNR and CDR2 FQNEAQ (reference sequence). The junction had 4 bases not matched to a gene; V was cut back by 0 bases and J by 5 bases. The CDR3 spans 16 residues. CDR3 sequence reads: CASSLALAGGEETQYF. The DNA of the CDR3 is TGTGCCAGCAGCTTAGCGCTAGCGGGAGGGGAGGAGACCCAGTACTTC. Looking up the rest from reference TRBV7-9 and TRBJ2-5 gives the full variable domain: DTGVSQNPRHKITKRGQNVTFRCDPISEHNRLYWYRQTLGQGPEFLTYFQNEAQLEKSRLLSDRFSAERPKGSFSTLEIQRTEQGDSAMYLCASSLALAGGEETQYFGPGTRLLVL.

The chain employs TRBV7-9 and TRBJ1-2; 7 bases agree with TRBD1. Germline CDR1 and CDR2: SEHNR and FQNEAQ (reference sequence). V lost 1 base, J lost 3 bases, and 2 bases stayed unmatched. This CDR3 has 14 residues. CDR3 sequence: CASSLVTGYYGYTF. In nucleotides, the CDR3 is TGTGCCAGCAGCTTAGTGACAGGGTACTATGGCTACACCTTC.

The gene calls are TRBV15 and TRBJ2-1, with unresolved D. The germline V gene has CDR1 LNHNV and CDR2 YYDKDF (reference sequence). The ends were cut back, 4 bases at V and 0 bases at J, with 10 bases in the middle. CDR3 length: 15 residues. The CDR3 is CATSIFRSSYNEQFF. The CDR3, as DNA: TGTGCCACCAGCATCTTTAGGAGCTCCTACAATGAGCAGTTCTTC.

V and J are TRBV12-5 and TRBJ1-4; the match to TRBD1 covers 8 bases. V was clipped by 1 base and J by 7 bases; unmatched bases: 2. CDR1 LGHNT and CDR2 FRNRAP come from the germline V gene. This CDR3 has 14 amino acids. The CDR3 region has the DNA TGTGCTAGTGGTTTGGGACAGGGGCGTGAAAAACTGTTTTTT. Translated, it gives CASGLGQGREKLFF.

The gene calls are TRBV29-1 and TRBJ1-1; D might be TRBD1 (5 bases). The CDR3 is 13 amino acids. The germline V gene encodes CDR1 SQVTM and CDR2 ANQGSEA. V gave up 8 bases and J gave up 1 base, with 14 bases separating them. The CDR3, as DNA: TGCAGCTTCAGGGCGGTAGGGAACACTGAAGCTTTCTTT. Translated, it gives CSFRAVGNTEAFF.

The chain combines TRBV4-3 with TRBJ2-5; 11 nucleotides align to TRBD2. The germline gives CDR1 LGHNA, CDR2 YSLEER. The CDR3 sequence is 17 residues long. The V and J ends lost 0 bases and 4 bases, in that order; junction bases with no gene match: 7. The DNA of the CDR3 is TGCGCCAGCAGCCAAGAAGAAGGGGGACTAGCGGCAGAGACCCAGTACTTC. It yields the protein CASSQEEGGLAAETQYF.